The T cell receptor (beta chain) under discussion was sequenced for a study of tumor-infiltrating lymphocytes in oesophageal squamous cell carcinoma (dated by TCRdb to about 2016). To prepare the library, PCR was applied. The reads were generated on an Illumina HiSeq 2000. TCRdb reprocessing: public reads trimmed at Q25 with fastp, clones called with MiXCR, in-frame beta chains kept. Every CDR3 protein is listed once, alongside the most common genes and DNA of its rows. The sample profile shows approximately 22,000 distinct CDR3 sequences; around 34% of them were found once. About a fifth of the sample belongs to the ten largest clones. In its sample, this clonotype comes out as medium-sized (0.01 to 0.1%). The antigen this receptor binds is unknown. No per-base quality is available; no much larger clone lies one base away. From the cysteine through the phenylalanine, the CDR3 covers 14 amino acids. The kept DNA is CDR3 alone, 42 bases in frame from the first base. Unmatched junction bases come to 5, with V trimmed by 5 bases and J by 7 bases. Per the germline V gene (reference sequence), SEHNR is the CDR1 and FQNEAQ is the CDR2.

The sequenced sample consisted of esophageal tumor tissue. The rearranged segments are TRBV7-9 and TRBJ2-1; TRBD1 matches 10 bases in the middle. This TCR was recovered from a female donor with esophageal squamous cell carcinoma. The encoded CDR3 is CASSRDRGGNEQFF. In nucleotide form, the sequence is TGTGCCAGCAGCCGGGACAGGGGAGGGAATGAGCAGTTCTTC.